A selection of T cell receptor beta chains follows, all from one sample in a study of T-cell memory formation after mild COVID-19. TCRdb recomputed calls from the 5' RACE reads with MiXCR, one row per CDR3 protein. The sample lists around 300,000 distinct CDR3 sequences, 12% to 15% seen once, with about 20% in the top ten. Sequencing was performed on PBMCs or a T cell subset sorted from them (not recorded which). These receptors originate from a man between 18 and 29 years old who had mild COVID-19 (a few samples of this study predate the infection). Cell type and time point are not known. The CDR3 runs from the conserved cysteine through the conserved F or W. A D gene is named only where the DNA matches it firmly. The listing skips clone size in some rows; elsewhere it reads once, few, many or a size class.

j_call,clone_size,v_call,d_call,cdr3_aa,cdr3_nt
TRBJ2-3,.,TRBV18,.,CASSPLIGGGQTDTQYF,TGTGCCAGCTCACCTCTCATCGGCGGGGGCCAAACAGATACGCAGTATTTT
TRBJ1-2,few,TRBV5-1,TRBD1,CASSLSGTGRSYGYTF,TGCGCCAGCAGCTTATCAGGGACAGGGCGAAGCTATGGCTACACCTTC
TRBJ2-7,few,TRBV5-1,TRBD1,CASSFGTGVLYEQYF,TGCGCCAGCAGCTTTGGGACAGGGGTGCTGTACGAGCAGTACTTC
TRBJ1-2,few,TRBV12-3/TRBV12-4,.,CASSLDTGYGYTF,TGTGCCAGCAGTTTAGATACAGGGTACGGCTACACCTTC
TRBJ1-5,many,TRBV5-1,TRBD1,CASSLEAGGGNQPQHF,TGCGCCAGCAGCTTGGAGGCAGGGGGTGGCAATCAGCCCCAGCATTTT
TRBJ1-1,few,TRBV9,TRBD1,CASSVQGQGFTEAFF,TGTGCCAGCAGCGTCCAGGGACAGGGATTCACTGAAGCTTTCTTT
TRBJ2-5,few,TRBV7-3,.,CASSARGLETQYF,TGTGCCAGCAGCGCCAGGGGCTTGGAGACCCAGTACTTC
TRBJ1-5,.,TRBV3-1,.,CASSPQYNQPQHF,TGTGCCAGCAGCCCCCAGTACAATCAGCCCCAGCATTTT
TRBJ2-5,.,TRBV20-1,.,CGGLYQETQYF,TGCGGGGGCCTGTACCAAGAGACCCAGTACTTC
TRBJ2-5,.,TRBV7-6,.,CASSLGQVETQYF,TGTGCCAGCAGCTTAGGCCAGGTAGAGACCCAGTACTTC
TRBJ2-7,.,TRBV6-2/TRBV6-3,TRBD1,CASSYPTGDGEQYF,TGTGCCAGCAGTTACCCGACAGGGGATGGCGAGCAGTACTTC
TRBJ1-5,few,TRBV11-3,.,CASSARRLGRSGNQPQHF,TGTGCCAGCAGCGCACGCCGCCTGGGACGGAGTGGCAATCAGCCCCAGCATTTT
TRBJ1-4,few,TRBV5-6,.,CASSLMSATNEKLFF,TGTGCCAGCAGCTTGATGAGCGCAACTAATGAAAAACTGTTTTTT
TRBJ2-7,.,TRBV25-1,TRBD1,CASSIGTGGLYEQYF,TGTGCCAGCAGTATAGGGACAGGGGGCCTATACGAGCAGTACTTC
TRBJ1-4,.,TRBV11-2,.,CASSGTDSPEEKLFF,TGTGCCAGCAGCGGTACTGACAGCCCGGAAGAAAAACTGTTTTTT
TRBJ2-2,few,TRBV12-3/TRBV12-4,.,CASSSRDLNTGELFF,TGTGCCAGCAGTTCCCGGGACTTGAACACCGGGGAGCTGTTTTTT
TRBJ2-4,few,TRBV6-2/TRBV6-3,TRBD2,CASSRSPSGGKNIQYF,TGTGCCAGCAGTCGATCACCTAGCGGGGGGAAAAACATTCAGTACTTC
TRBJ2-1,.,TRBV7-7,TRBD2,CASSLSGDEQFF,TGTGCCAGCAGCCTGAGCGGGGATGAGCAGTTCTTC
TRBJ2-5,many,TRBV5-5,TRBD1,CASDGDRAAETQYF,TGTGCCAGCGACGGGGACAGGGCGGCAGAGACCCAGTACTTC
TRBJ2-2,many,TRBV12-5,.,CAIKPTGTQNTGELFF,TGTGCTATAAAACCCACCGGGACTCAGAACACCGGGGAGCTGTTTTTT
TRBJ2-2,.,TRBV5-5,TRBD1,CASSSIQGDTGELFF,TGTGCCAGCAGCTCGATACAGGGGGACACCGGGGAGCTGTTTTTT
TRBJ2-2,medium-sized,TRBV4-1,.,CASSQAGPRTGELFF,TGCGCCAGCAGCCAGGCAGGGCCTCGGACCGGGGAGCTGTTTTTT
TRBJ2-1,.,TRBV5-1,.,CASSLVDSGNEQFF,TGCGCCAGCAGCTTGGTTGACTCTGGGAATGAGCAGTTCTTC
TRBJ2-1,many,TRBV7-9,TRBD2,CASSPTSGDSYNEQFF,TGTGCCAGCAGTCCGACTAGCGGGGACTCCTACAATGAGCAGTTCTTC
TRBJ2-1,many,TRBV12-3/TRBV12-4,TRBD2,CASSSGGGGSPEQFF,TGTGCCAGCAGTTCGGGGGGCGGGGGGTCGCCTGAGCAGTTCTTC
TRBJ2-5,.,TRBV2,.,CASRVTSAQYF,TGTGCCAGCAGGGTTACATCGGCCCAGTACTTC
TRBJ1-5,few,TRBV4-3,.,CASSQDFAIQPQHF,TGCGCCAGCAGCCAAGATTTCGCCATCCAGCCCCAGCATTTT
TRBJ1-2,few,TRBV28,.,CASSLRSIYGYTF,TGTGCCAGCAGTTTGCGTTCGATCTATGGCTACACCTTC
TRBJ2-1,.,TRBV9,.,CASNLGPTNEQFF,TGTGCCAGCAACTTGGGACCGACCAATGAGCAGTTCTTC
TRBJ2-6,many,TRBV20-1,.,CSAPETSGANVLTF,TGCAGTGCCCCAGAGACCTCTGGGGCCAACGTCCTGACTTTC
TRBJ2-3,once,TRBV6-2/TRBV6-3,TRBD2,CASRRRGGRTLPSSTDTQYF,TGTGCCAGCAGGAGGCGGGGGGGCCGAACCTTACCTTCTAGCACAGATACGCAGTATTTT
TRBJ1-2,.,TRBV6-5,.,CASKRFNYGYTF,TGTGCCAGCAAGCGGTTCAACTATGGCTACACCTTC
TRBJ1-4,.,TRBV5-1,TRBD1,CASGPGQGGKLFF,TGCGCCAGCGGACCCGGACAGGGCGGAAAACTGTTTTTT
TRBJ2-3,.,TRBV6-4,TRBD1,CASSDSGTGGPRDTQYF,TGTGCCAGCAGTGACTCGGGGACAGGGGGCCCCAGAGATACGCAGTATTTT
TRBJ2-7,.,TRBV5-1,.,CASSFSHRLGEQYF,TGCGCCAGCAGCTTCTCACACCGCCTCGGGGAGCAGTACTTC
TRBJ2-3,.,TRBV11-3,.,CASCPRGTDTQYF,TGTGCCAGCTGCCCTCGGGGGACAGATACGCAGTATTTT
TRBJ1-5,.,TRBV19,.,CASDGGNQPQHF,TGTGCCAGTGATGGGGGCAATCAGCCCCAGCATTTT
TRBJ2-3,.,TRBV5-6,.,CASSLGRQARGDTQYF,TGTGCCAGCAGCTTGGGGCGGCAGGCTCGGGGAGATACGCAGTATTTT
TRBJ2-7,.,TRBV27,.,CASSSSTGLLYEQYF,TGTGCCAGCAGTTCCTCGACGGGACTCCTCTACGAGCAGTACTTC
TRBJ2-1,few,TRBV9,.,CASSPPGGLSYNEQFF,TGTGCCAGCAGCCCGCCCGGGGGTTTGTCCTACAATGAGCAGTTCTTC
TRBJ1-2,few,TRBV7-6,.,CASYSWYYGYTF,TGTGCCAGCTACAGCTGGTACTATGGCTACACCTTC
TRBJ1-4,few,TRBV3-1,.,CASSQGQALGEKLFF,TGTGCCAGCAGCCAAGGGCAGGCCTTAGGGGAAAAACTGTTTTTT
TRBJ2-7,.,TRBV7-2,TRBD2,CASSLEGLAAYEQYF,TGTGCCAGCAGCTTAGAGGGACTAGCGGCCTACGAGCAGTACTTC
TRBJ2-3,.,TRBV6-2/TRBV6-3,.,CASTIYLADTQYF,TGTGCCAGCACCATTTACTTGGCAGATACGCAGTATTTT
TRBJ1-1,.,TRBV7-9,.,CASSLGDREAFF,TGTGCCAGCAGCTTAGGAGATCGGGAAGCTTTCTTT
TRBJ1-1,.,TRBV4-1,.,CASSQDWRRGNTEAFF,TGCGCCAGCAGCCAAGATTGGCGGAGGGGGAACACTGAAGCTTTCTTT
TRBJ1-1,.,TRBV9,.,CASSVGGVDTEAFF,TGTGCCAGCAGCGTAGGCGGGGTGGACACTGAAGCTTTCTTT
TRBJ2-5,.,TRBV6-5,TRBD2,CASSRWGLASETQYF,TGTGCCAGCAGCCGCTGGGGACTAGCATCGGAGACCCAGTACTTC
TRBJ1-6,.,TRBV7-9,.,CASSEGHPNSPLHF,TGTGCCAGCAGCGAGGGACACCCTAATTCACCCCTCCACTTT
TRBJ2-1,.,TRBV12-3/TRBV12-4,.,CASSPRRYNEQFF,TGTGCCAGCAGTCCACGCCGTTACAATGAGCAGTTCTTC
TRBJ2-6,.,TRBV4-2,.,CASSQDLVGGAGVLTF,TGTGCCAGCAGCCAAGATCTCGTCGGCGGGGCCGGCGTCCTGACTTTC